Listed here are 32 T cell receptor beta chains from one sample, sequenced in a study of response to subunit inactivated influenza vaccine. TCRdb used MiXCR to reprocess the RT-PCR reads, holding one entry per CDR3 protein. The table shows approximately 530,000 distinct CDR3 sequences, with 6% to 9% occurring only once. The sample here was PBMCs from blood, taken roughly 24 months after vaccination. The receptors come from a man aged 50 to 69 who received an inactivated influenza vaccine.

In this sample, this clonotype turned up many times. The chain links TRBV28 to TRBJ2-7; no reliable D call. CDR3 length: 12 amino acids. CDR1 is MDHEN and CDR2 is SYDVKM in the germline V gene. The ends were cut back, 6 bases at V and 2 bases at J, with 8 bases in the middle. CDR3 protein: CASSLRPYEQYF. CDR3 coding DNA: TGTGCCAGCAGCCTGAGGCCCTACGAGCAGTACTTC.

In this sample, this clonotype turned up many times. The CDR3 protein is CASSQVSASEAFF. DNA of the CDR3: TGTGCCAGCAGCCAAGTGTCGGCCTCTGAAGCTTTCTTT. This chain joins TRBV3-1 and TRBJ1-1; D not resolved. Germline-derived CDR1 and CDR2 are LGHDT and YNNKEL (reference sequence). V lost 1 base and J lost 6, with 9 bases in between. This CDR3 is built from 13 residues. Variable domain in full (rest from reference TRBV3-1 and TRBJ1-1): DTAVSQTPKYLVTQMGNDKSIKCEQNLGHDTMYWYKQDSKKFLKIMFSYNNKELIINETVPNRFSPKSPDKAHLNLHINSLELGDSAVYFCASSQVSASEAFFGQGTRLTVV.

This clonotype was seen ten or more times. The chain combines TRBV4-3 with TRBJ2-1; a weak D match, TRBD1 (6 bases). Germline V gene lookup returns CDR1 LGHNA and CDR2 YSLEER. The CDR3 extends over 16 amino acids. The V end lost 0 bases, the J end lost 3 bases, and 12 bases lay between the germline ends. The CDR3: CASSQDPWTVYNEQFF. The CDR3 bases are TGCGCCAGCAGCCAAGATCCCTGGACAGTCTACAATGAGCAGTTCTTC.

J is TRBJ2-1 and V is TRBV7-8; 16 bases align to TRBD2. Germline V lookup: CDR1 SGHVS, CDR2 FQNEAQ. Losses at the gene ends were 1 base for V and 8 bases for J; bases not matched to a gene: 2. The CDR3 contains 16 residues. CDR3 region: CASSLGGLAGGYEQFF. For the CDR3, the DNA is TGTGCCAGCAGCTTAGGGGGACTAGCGGGAGGGTATGAGCAGTTCTTC. The complete variable domain, with remaining parts taken from reference TRBV7-8 and TRBJ2-1, reads GAGVSQSPRYKVAKRGQDVALRCDPISGHVSLFWYQQALGQGPEFLTYFQNEAQLDKSGLPSDRFFAERPEGSVSTLKIQRTQQEDSAVYLCASSLGGLAGGYEQFFGPGTRLTVL.

Remarks on this clonotype: An end of the junction does not agree with germline; a read error may underlie this. J is TRBJ2-3 and V is TRBV11-2; a weak D match, TRBD2 (6 bases). In germline, CDR1 is SGHAT, CDR2 FQNNGV. The CDR3 is 18 amino acids. CDR3 amino acids: CASSSTRDSPGSTYTQYF. In DNA, the CDR3 is TGTGCCAGCAGCAGCACCCGGGACTCCCCGGGTAGCACATATACGCAGTATTTT.

There are a few counts of this clonotype. This rearrangement joins TRBV7-9 to TRBJ1-3; no firm D call. V lost 7 bases and J 0 bases, leaving 10 bases between the germline ends. The CDR3 consists of 14 residues. Germline loops: CDR1 SEHNR, CDR2 FQNEAQ (reference sequence). This CDR3 is CASTPRVSGNTIYF. The CDR3 DNA reads TGTGCCAGCACCCCTAGGGTCTCTGGAAACACCATATATTTT.

This clonotype turned up a few times. This sequence joins TRBV30 and TRBJ2-1; tentative D call: TRBD2 (6 bases). The CDR3 is 13 amino acids. Germline CDR1 is GTSNPN and CDR2 is SVGIG (reference sequence). V was pared by 5 bases and J by 8 bases, with 16 bases between. CDR3 sequence: CAWGKEGPDEQFF. The CDR3, as DNA: TGTGCCTGGGGGAAGGAGGGACCCGATGAGCAGTTCTTC.

The gene calls are TRBV20-1 and TRBJ2-7; 12 bases fit TRBD2. V was clipped by 2 bases and J by 9 bases; unmatched bases: 8. Germline CDR1 reads DFQATT; CDR2 reads SNEGSKA (reference sequence). There are 14 residues in the CDR3. The DNA of the CDR3 is TGCAGTGCTAGAAGGGCTAGCGGGAGGGAAGTGCAGTACTTC. Its translation is CSARRASGREVQYF.

In its sample, this clonotype was seen many times. This chain connects TRBV5-4 to TRBJ2-3; D is perhaps TRBD2 (6 bases). This CDR3 contains 15 residues. CDR1 and CDR2 from the germline V gene are SGHNT and YYREEE (reference sequence). The V and J ends lost 5 bases and 2 bases respectively, with 15 bases between them. CDR3 DNA sequence: TGTGCCAGCAGTTCGGACTATGCGACCACAGATACGCAGTATTTT. It codes for CASSSDYATTDTQYF. Full variable domain (outside the CDR3, taken from reference TRBV5-4 and TRBJ2-3): ETGVTQSPTHLIKTRGQQVTLRCSSQSGHNTVSWYQQALGQGPQFIFQYYREEENGRGNFPPRFSGLQFPNYSSELNVNALELDDSALYLCASSSDYATTDTQYFGPGTRLTVL.

The V gene is TRBV3-1, the J gene TRBJ2-7; D ambiguous. V was clipped by 4 bases and J by 3 bases, with 16 bases between them. Per the germline V gene, CDR1 is LGHDT and CDR2 is YNNKEL (reference sequence). This CDR3 is 15 amino acids long. DNA of the CDR3: TGTGCCAGCAGCCTTAGGATGGACGGTTACTACGAGCAGTACTTC. Translated, it gives CASSLRMDGYYEQYF.

The chain joins TRBV18 to TRBJ1-6; unclear D gene. In germline, CDR1 is KGHSH, CDR2 LQKENI. V lost 3 bases, J lost 7 bases, and 19 bases lay in between. This CDR3 comprises 17 residues. The chain's CDR3 is CASSPSPQPTANSPLHF. In DNA form, the CDR3 reads TGTGCCAGCTCACCCTCACCTCAACCGACCGCGAATTCACCCCTCCACTTT. The full variable domain, rest sourced from reference TRBV18 and TRBJ1-6, is NAGVMQNPRHLVRRRGQEARLRCSPMKGHSHVYWYRQLPEEGLKFMVYLQKENIIDESGMPKERFSAEFPKEGPSILRIQQVVRGDSAAYFCASSPSPQPTANSPLHFGNGTRLTVT.

At least ten counts were recorded for this clonotype. This chain links TRBV28 with TRBJ2-3; D might be TRBD2 (6 bases). The V gene's germline CDR1 is MDHEN and CDR2 SYDVKM. Between the trimmed V and J ends, which lost 4 bases and 1 base, there was a span of 12 bases. The CDR3 spans 15 residues. The CDR3 is CASSSKWRGTDTQYF. CDR3 DNA sequence: TGTGCCAGCAGTTCTAAGTGGAGGGGCACAGATACGCAGTATTTT.

The CDR3 nucleotides read TGCGCCAGCAGCTCCTCAGGGAGGGGGGACACTGAAGCTTTCTTT. Its translation: CASSSSGRGDTEAFF. V and J are TRBV5-1 and TRBJ1-1; tentative D call: TRBD1 (6 bases). The CDR3 totals 15 residues. Germline CDR1 reads SGHRS; CDR2 reads YFSETQ. V lost 3 bases and J 3 bases, leaving 15 bases between the germline ends.

This clonotype was detected ten times or more. The chain recombines TRBV10-3 with TRBJ2-5, with TRBD2 as a possible D gene (6 bases). The length of the CDR3 is 13 residues. Trimming left V 6 bases short and J 10 bases short, with 18 bases between. Germline V gene sequence: CDR1 ENHRY, CDR2 SYGVKD. DNA for the CDR3: TGTGCCATCAGGGGGACTCCCGTTGATGTCCAGTACTTC. This codes for CAIRGTPVDVQYF.

A few counts support this clonotype. The chain carries TRBV5-8 and TRBJ2-2; possible D gene TRBD1, 6 bases. The V end was cut by 4 bases, the J end by 6 bases, with 10 bases between. This CDR3 contains 13 residues. Germline values: CDR1 SGHTS, CDR2 YDEGEE. The CDR3 sequence is CASSPNRAGELFF. The CDR3 DNA is TGTGCCAGCAGCCCCAACAGGGCCGGGGAGCTGTTTTTT.

The rearrangement joins TRBV10-3 to TRBJ2-3; D remains ambiguous. The CDR3 is made up of 14 amino acids. Germline loops: CDR1 ENHRY, CDR2 SYGVKD. V was pared by 6 bases and J by 0 bases, with 10 bases between. Written as DNA, the CDR3 is TGTGCCATCAGAAATCCGACAAGCACAGATACGCAGTATTTT. Its translation: CAIRNPTSTDTQYF.

This clonotype has more than one count but fewer than ten. V usage is TRBV20-1 and J usage is TRBJ2-1; TRBD2 aligns across 8 bases. The CDR3 has 13 amino acids. The germline V gene has CDR1 DFQATT and CDR2 SNEGSKA (reference sequence). With V trimmed by 6 bases and J by 7 bases, 8 bases remained unmatched. The DNA of the CDR3 is TGCAGTGCCATAGGGACTAGATCGAATGAGCAGTTCTTC. It is translated as CSAIGTRSNEQFF.

The V call is TRBV4-1, the J call TRBJ2-2; D call uncertain. The CDR3 runs to 15 residues. Germline lookup yields CDR1 MGHRA and CDR2 YSYEKL. Between the trimmed V and J ends, which lost 4 bases and 0 bases, there was a span of 9 bases. CDR3 nucleotide sequence: TGCGCCAGCAGCCCTATGATCTCGAACACCGGGGAGCTGTTTTTT. Translated, it gives CASSPMISNTGELFF.

This clonotype was counted between two and nine times. This sequence joins TRBV7-2 and TRBJ2-1, with D perhaps given as TRBD1 or TRBD2 (5 bases each). CDR3 size: 15 residues. Germline values: CDR1 SGHTA, CDR2 FQGNSA. The V and J ends lost 2 bases and 12 bases respectively, with 20 bases between them. CDR3 protein: CASSLLGDGRFGQFF. CDR3 nucleotides: TGTGCCAGCAGCTTATTAGGGGACGGCAGGTTCGGGCAGTTCTTC.

There are a few counts of this clonotype. The chain carries TRBV4-1 and TRBJ2-7, with TRBD1 matching 9 bases. Trimming cost V 4 bases and J 6 bases; bases outside gene matches: 16. Germline values: CDR1 MGHRA, CDR2 YSYEKL. This CDR3 is 17 amino acids long. CDR3 nucleotide sequence: TGCGCCAGCAGCCCCGGGACAGGGCCATTTATGCTTCGCGAGCAGTACTTC. Amino acid sequence: CASSPGTGPFMLREQYF.

The chain couples TRBV5-1 to TRBJ2-3; maybe TRBD2 (5 bases). V dropped 6 bases and J dropped 6 bases, with 14 bases sitting between them. The CDR3 is 13 residues long. The germline CDR1 and CDR2 sequences are SGHRS and YFSETQ. CDR3 coding DNA: TGCGCCAGCATCGAGCGAGGGAAGGATACGCAGTATTTT. It yields the protein CASIERGKDTQYF.

This clonotype was detected a few times. The V and J genes are TRBV12-3 or TRBV12-4 and TRBJ2-1; 8 positions match TRBD2. The V gene end was trimmed by 10 bases and the J gene end by 10 bases; junction bases not matched to a gene: 6. The CDR3 is made up of 11 amino acids. The CDR3: CATQLAEEQFF. CDR3 sequence (DNA): TGTGCCACCCAACTAGCGGAAGAGCAGTTCTTC.

This clonotype was counted only a few times. Lacking the conserved final phenylalanine or tryptophan, this CDR3 likely reflects a read error. The chain joins TRBV6-1 to TRBJ2-3; a possible D gene is TRBD2 (5 bases). CDR3 size: 15 residues. V shed 6 bases and J shed 4 bases, with 17 bases lying between them. Germline loops: CDR1 MNHNS, CDR2 SASEGT. The CDR3 spells CASRPLGLAPDTQYI. CDR3 coding DNA: TGTGCCAGCAGGCCACTAGGACTGGCTCCAGATACGCAGTATATT.

This clonotype was observed many times. In nucleotides, the CDR3 is TGCGCCAGCAGCACTGGGACTACCCTCTGGGAGACCCAGTACTTC. Amino acids: CASSTGTTLWETQYF. The V gene is TRBV5-1, the J gene TRBJ2-5; 7 nucleotides agree with TRBD2. CDR3 size: 15 residues. Germline CDR1 and CDR2: SGHRS and YFSETQ. The J segment lost 5 bases and the V segment lost 4 bases, leaving 11 bases of the junction unmatched.

This rearrangement joins TRBV9 to TRBJ1-1; D gene ambiguous. The CDR3 has 17 residues. V was cut by 0 bases and J by 1 base, with 16 bases left in between. Germline V gene lookup returns CDR1 SGDLS and CDR2 YYNGEE. The CDR3 sequence is CASSVGPGGRKNTEAFF. The CDR3 DNA follows: TGTGCCAGCAGCGTAGGGCCAGGCGGACGGAAGAACACTGAAGCTTTCTTT.

In this sample, this clonotype turned up a few times. The J gene is TRBJ2-7, the V gene TRBV18; D uncertain. CDR3 length: 14 amino acids. V lost 8 bases and J lost 2, with 16 bases in between. CDR1 KGHSH and CDR2 LQKENI come from the germline V gene. Written as DNA, the CDR3 is TGTGCCAGCGCGATCTCGGATACAGCCTACGAGCAGTACTTC. Translating gives CASAISDTAYEQYF.

This clonotype was counted many times. This chain connects TRBV11-2 to TRBJ1-5; unclear D gene. The V and J ends lost 0 bases and 7 bases respectively, with 7 bases between them. The CDR3 is made up of 13 amino acids. CDR1 and CDR2 (germline): SGHAT, FQNNGV. In DNA form, the CDR3 reads TGTGCCAGCAGCTTAGATGTGGTACAGCCCCAGCATTTT. The encoded protein is CASSLDVVQPQHF. The full variable domain, with the rest looked up from reference TRBV11-2 and TRBJ1-5, is EAGVAQSPRYKIIEKRQSVAFWCNPISGHATLYWYQQILGQGPKLLIQFQNNGVVDDSQLPKDRFSAERLKGVDSTLKIQPAKLEDSAVYLCASSLDVVQPQHFGDGTRLSIL.

The rearrangement joins TRBV20-1 to TRBJ2-3; no firm D call. Germline assignment: CDR1 DFQATT and CDR2 SNEGSKA (reference sequence). The CDR3 is 13 residues long. The germline V and J ends were trimmed by 4 bases and 1 base, with 9 bases remaining between them. CDR3 coding DNA: TGCAGTGCTACTCACCCGGGCACAGATACGCAGTATTTT. Residues: CSATHPGTDTQYF.

This clonotype has a count of ten or more. This sequence joins TRBV5-5 and TRBJ1-6; D unclear. CDR1 is SGHKS, CDR2 YYEKEE, per germline (reference sequence). The ends were cut back, 4 bases at V and 12 bases at J, with 11 bases in the middle. The CDR3 runs to 12 residues. CDR3 nucleotides: TGTGCCAGCAGCCCAGAAAGAGGACCCCTCCACTTT. Its translation: CASSPERGPLHF.

The table lists this clonotype with a few counts. The V and J genes are TRBV5-1 and TRBJ2-2; D not resolved. The CDR3 is made up of 12 amino acids. V lost 2 bases and J lost 6, with 5 bases in between. Germline assignment: CDR1 SGHRS and CDR2 YFSETQ. DNA of the CDR3: TGCGCCAGCAGCTTTTGGGCCGGGGAGCTGTTTTTT. Its translation: CASSFWAGELFF.

The chain links TRBV18 to TRBJ2-5; D call uncertain. V shed 2 bases and J shed 4 bases, with 17 bases lying between them. Germline CDR1 is KGHSH and CDR2 is LQKENI. This CDR3 comprises 16 residues. CDR3 sequence reads: CASSPILTGRRETQYF. The CDR3 region has the DNA TGTGCCAGCTCACCAATATTAACGGGTCGGAGAGAGACCCAGTACTTC.

This rearrangement joins TRBV10-3 to TRBJ1-2, with 8 bases identical to TRBD1. The CDR3 runs 19 residues. The junction had 19 bases not matched to a gene; V was cut back by 7 bases and J by 0 bases. Germline CDR1 reads ENHRY; CDR2 reads SYGVKD. In nucleotides, the CDR3 is TGTGCCATCAACCCCTCAGGGGGCGTGCCCCGAACATCTAACTATGGCTACACCTTC. It yields the protein CAINPSGGVPRTSNYGYTF.